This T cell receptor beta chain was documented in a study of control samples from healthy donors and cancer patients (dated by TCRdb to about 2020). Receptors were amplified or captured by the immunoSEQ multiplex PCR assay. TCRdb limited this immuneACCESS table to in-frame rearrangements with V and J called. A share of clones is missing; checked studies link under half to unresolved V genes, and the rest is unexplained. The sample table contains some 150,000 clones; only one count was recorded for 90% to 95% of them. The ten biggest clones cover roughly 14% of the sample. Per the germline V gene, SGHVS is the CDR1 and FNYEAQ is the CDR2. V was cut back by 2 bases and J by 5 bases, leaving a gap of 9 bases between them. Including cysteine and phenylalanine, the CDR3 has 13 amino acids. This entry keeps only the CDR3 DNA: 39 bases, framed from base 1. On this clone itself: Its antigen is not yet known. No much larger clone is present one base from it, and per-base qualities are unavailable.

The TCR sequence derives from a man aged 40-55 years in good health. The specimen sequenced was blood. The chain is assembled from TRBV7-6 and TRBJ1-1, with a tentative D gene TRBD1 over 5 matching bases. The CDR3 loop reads CASSLRGGTEAFF. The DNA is TGTGCCAGCAGCTTAAGGGGAGGAACTGAAGCTTTCTTT.